The rows below give T cell receptor beta chains drawn from one sample of a study of blood T cell repertoires in COVID-19. TCRdb's copy holds only in-frame clones and misses some; the assay was immunoSEQ multiplex PCR. The sample consists of roughly 190,000 clones, around 84% of them appearing once. Sequencing was carried out using peripheral blood. These receptors were collected from a human donor in a cohort sampled during active COVID-19. The CDR3 runs from the conserved cysteine through the conserved F or W. D genes are given only for firm matches. Clone size is given for some rows only: seen once, a few or many times, or a class if the clone is expanded.

V	size	D	J	DNA	CDR3
TRBV3-1/TRBV3-2	-	-	TRBJ1-4	TGTGCCAGCAGACCCGGGAGCTATGAAAAACTGTTTTTT	CASRPGSYEKLFF
TRBV7-9	-	-	TRBJ1-6	TGTGCCAGCAGCTTAGATCAGGTTAATTCACCCCTCCACTTT	CASSLDQVNSPLHF
TRBV19	-	-	TRBJ2-5	TGTGCCAGTTCGGGTTCCAGGGGCGAGACCCAGTACTTC	CASSGSRGETQYF
TRBV7-2	few	-	TRBJ1-5	TGTGCCAGCAGCCCCCAGTCCCTTCAGCCCCAGCATTTT	CASSPQSLQPQHF
TRBV7-8	-	TRBD1	TRBJ1-2	TGTGCCAGCAGCCCCCGGGACAGGGAGTTCTATGGCTACACCTTC	CASSPRDREFYGYTF
TRBV27	-	-	TRBJ1-6	TGTGCCAGCAGTTTAGTGAGTCAACGGTATAATTCACCCCTCCACTTT	CASSLVSQRYNSPLHF
TRBV18	few	-	TRBJ1-4	TGTGCCAGCTCACGAGAAATAGATGAAAAACTGTTTTTT	CASSREIDEKLFF
TRBV29-1	-	-	TRBJ1-1	TGCAGCGTTGCCCCAGGGGAGGGTGAAGCTTTCTTT	CSVAPGEGEAFF
TRBV12-3/TRBV12-4	-	-	TRBJ1-1	TGTGCCAGCAGCTCAGGGGTCGGCACTGAAGCTTTCTTT	CASSSGVGTEAFF
TRBV6-1	-	-	TRBJ2-6	TGTGCCAGCAGTGAAATGGGGCTCTCTGGGGCCAACGTCCTGACTTTC	CASSEMGLSGANVLTF